The next 25 T cell receptor beta chains were all read from a single sample in a study of blood T cells in healthy people across ages. Together with a sample-barcoded 5' primer, a J-beta primer mix was included in a second PCR lasting roughly 6 to 12 cycles. MiXCR was run by TCRdb on the 5' RACE reads, yielding one entry per CDR3 protein. The profile shows 850,000 to 1,000,000 distinct CDR3 sequences, around 49% of them singletons. Sequencing input: blood. These receptors were obtained from a man aged 30 to 45 in good health.

The CDR3 reads CASSDLRGGSKYNEQFF. In nucleotides, the CDR3 is TGTGCCAGCAGCGACCTTCGGGGAGGGTCCAAATACAATGAGCAGTTCTTC. The V call is TRBV7-2, the J call TRBJ2-1; 7 nucleotides align to TRBD2. This CDR3 is 17 amino acids long. Germline V lookup: CDR1 SGHTA, CDR2 FQGNSA. The ends lost 5 bases at V and 4 bases at J; junction bases unmatched: 14.

This chain links TRBV5-1 with TRBJ2-1; 10 positions match TRBD1. The CDR3 consists of 15 residues. The germline CDR1 and CDR2 sequences are SGHRS and YFSETQ. Germline trimming cut 1 base from V and 5 bases from J; bases unmatched to any gene: 3. The CDR3 reads CASSLYGTGDNEQFF. The CDR3 DNA is TGCGCCAGCAGCTTGTACGGGACAGGGGACAATGAGCAGTTCTTC.

The chain uses TRBV29-1 and TRBJ2-5; 7 positions match TRBD2. The CDR3 sequence is 15 residues long. CDR1 and CDR2 (germline): SQVTM, ANQGSEA. V shed 1 base and J 11 bases; nucleotides not matched to a gene: 16. CDR3 protein: CSVEGTTGGDNEQYF. In DNA, the CDR3 is TGCAGCGTTGAAGGAACAACGGGGGGAGACAATGAGCAGTACTTC.

This clonotype was seen more than once but under ten times. This sequence joins TRBV3-1 and TRBJ2-5, with a tentative D call TRBD1 (5 bases). V lost 1 base and J lost 5, with 11 bases in between. Germline CDR1 LGHDT, CDR2 YNNKEL (reference sequence). The CDR3 loop spans 14 amino acids. The CDR3 loop reads CASSQGTIRETQYF. The CDR3 DNA reads as TGTGCCAGCAGCCAAGGGACAATCCGGGAGACCCAGTACTTC.

This clonotype was detected a few times. This CDR3 reads CASSQEQQLTDTQYF. The CDR3 DNA is TGCGCCAGCAGCCAAGAACAGCAACTCACAGATACGCAGTATTTT. The chain carries TRBV4-1 and TRBJ2-3; D remains unclear. V lost 0 bases and J 2 bases, leaving 9 bases between the germline ends. Germline V lookup: CDR1 MGHRA, CDR2 YSYEKL. The CDR3 length is 15 residues.

The chain joins TRBV7-8 to TRBJ2-7; perhaps TRBD2 as D (5 bases). This CDR3 has 16 amino acids. The germline V gene has CDR1 SGHVS and CDR2 FQNEAQ. V was cut by 5 bases and J by 2 bases, with 19 bases left in between. The chain's CDR3 is CASSPKLVQRTYEQYF. CDR3 nucleotide sequence: TGTGCCAGCAGCCCCAAACTGGTTCAGCGGACCTACGAGCAGTACTTC.

The V gene is TRBV7-2, the J gene TRBJ2-3, with D tentatively TRBD1 or TRBD2 (5 bases each). CDR3 length: 13 residues. The germline V gene encodes CDR1 SGHTA and CDR2 FQGNSA. The V gene lost 7 bases and the J gene lost 5 bases, with 13 bases spanning the gap. The CDR3 spells CASTWGTGDTQYF. The CDR3 DNA follows: TGTGCCAGCACCTGGGGGACGGGAGATACGCAGTATTTT.

Points on this clonotype: The junction does not match germline at one end; this may be a read error. DNA of the CDR3: TGTGCCAGCGGTTTCACAGGTTCGCCTGGCTACACCTTC. It encodes CASGFTGSPGYTF. This chain uses TRBV27 with TRBJ1-2; a weak D match, TRBD1 (5 bases). The CDR3 runs to 13 residues. Looked up from germline, CDR1 is MNHEY and CDR2 is SMNVEV (reference sequence).

This clonotype is a singleton in its sample. The gene calls are TRBV18 and TRBJ2-1, with 8 nucleotides matching TRBD2. After removal of 6 bases from V and 7 bases from J, the junction contained 14 bases not matched to a gene. The CDR3 contains 16 residues. Germline V gene data show CDR1 as KGHSH and CDR2 as LQKENI. The CDR3 sequence is CASSPPIGGAKNEQFF. The CDR3 bases are TGTGCCAGCTCGCCTCCTATCGGGGGGGCGAAGAATGAGCAGTTCTTC.

The CDR3 nucleotides read TGTGCCAGCAGTTTAGATTGGGGGCCTAATTCACCCCTCCACTTT. It encodes CASSLDWGPNSPLHF. V usage is TRBV12-3 or TRBV12-4 and J usage is TRBJ1-6; maybe TRBD1 (6 bases). The germline V and J ends were trimmed by 1 base and 6 bases, with 10 bases remaining between them. This CDR3 region has 15 residues.

This clonotype was counted only a few times. The chain employs TRBV4-2 and TRBJ2-6; a possible D gene is TRBD1 (5 bases). The V and J ends lost 0 bases and 3 bases respectively, with 6 bases between them. The CDR3 sequence is 15 residues long. Germline CDR1 and CDR2: LGHNA and YNFKEQ. The CDR3 DNA reads as TGTGCCAGCAGCCAAGACAGGGTTGGGGCCAACGTCCTGACTTTC. Protein: CASSQDRVGANVLTF.

J is TRBJ2-3 and V is TRBV7-9; D gene uncertain. In germline, CDR1 is SEHNR, CDR2 FQNEAQ (reference sequence). V was cut by 8 bases and J by 4 bases, with 25 bases left in between. CDR3 length: 17 amino acids. CDR3 residues: CASSLMALRSLPDTQYF. The CDR3 DNA reads as TGTGCCAGCTCGTTGATGGCACTAAGGTCCCTCCCAGATACGCAGTATTTT.

Regarding this clonotype: The junction shows a germline mismatch at one end, possibly a read error. J is TRBJ2-4 and V is TRBV7-2, with 7 bases matching TRBD1. In germline, CDR1 is SGHTA, CDR2 FQGNSA. The CDR3 is made up of 11 amino acids. The CDR3 DNA sequence: TGTGCCGGCAGGGGACAGAACATTCAGTACTTC. This encodes CAGRGQNIQYF.

This clonotype showed up just once. This chain connects TRBV4-1 to TRBJ2-6, with D perhaps TRBD1 or TRBD2 (5 bases each). The CDR3 is 16 residues long. CDR1 MGHRA and CDR2 YSYEKL come from the germline V gene. Trimming took off 4 bases at V and 0 bases at J, with 10 bases between the two ends. The CDR3, as DNA: TGCGCCAGCAGCCTATGGGGGAACTCTGGGGCCAACGTCCTGACTTTC. Translated, it gives CASSLWGNSGANVLTF.

The rearrangement joins TRBV30 to TRBJ2-3; D gene ambiguous. Germline CDR1 and CDR2: GTSNPN and SVGIG (reference sequence). Trimming shortened V by 6 bases and J by 1 base, and 17 bases separated the two germline ends. The CDR3 spans 15 residues. The DNA for the CDR3 is TGTGCCTGCCCCGCAGTGGATTGGGGCACAGATACGCAGTATTTT. Amino acids: CACPAVDWGTDTQYF.

This clonotype was seen once. This chain connects TRBV5-1 to TRBJ2-6; 7 bases line up with TRBD2. The CDR3 consists of 16 residues. Germline V gene sequence: CDR1 SGHRS, CDR2 YFSETQ. V lost 3 bases, J lost 1 base, and 4 bases stayed unmatched. The CDR3 region has the DNA TGCGCCAGCAGCTACGAGGGAGGGTCTGGGGCCAACGTCCTGACTTTC. Amino acids: CASSYEGGSGANVLTF.

This chain uses TRBV4-1 with TRBJ1-2; D may be TRBD1 (6 bases). Trimming shortened V by 1 base and J by 6 bases, and 18 bases separated the two germline ends. The germline V gene has CDR1 MGHRA and CDR2 YSYEKL. CDR3 length: 16 residues. As DNA, the CDR3 is TGCGCCAGCAGCCAAGGGGCGAGGGGGGGTGCGAATGGCTACACCTTC. Translating gives CASSQGARGGANGYTF.

The V gene is TRBV29-1, the J gene TRBJ2-1; D unresolved. The CDR3 runs 11 residues. Germline values: CDR1 SQVTM, CDR2 ANQGSEA. V shed 3 bases and J shed 7 bases, with 7 bases lying between them. CDR3 region: CSVDGWNEQFF. The CDR3 DNA is TGCAGCGTTGACGGATGGAATGAGCAGTTCTTC.

The V call is TRBV7-2, the J call TRBJ2-3; D possibly corresponds to TRBD2 (5 bases). Trimming removed 5 bases at V and 0 bases at J, with 18 bases between. Germline CDR1 and CDR2: SGHTA and FQGNSA. The CDR3 covers 17 residues. The CDR3 nucleotides read TGTGCCAGCAGCCCACCGTTAGGGTCGGGGAGCACAGATACGCAGTATTTT. Translation: CASSPPLGSGSTDTQYF.

As DNA, the CDR3 is TGTGCCAGCAGAAAAGGGACTAGCGGGGGACGAGAGACCCAGTACTTC. Its translation: CASRKGTSGGRETQYF. The chain is built from TRBV12-3 or TRBV12-4 and TRBJ2-5; the match to TRBD2 covers 14 bases. The CDR3 has 16 residues. After removal of 6 bases from V and 4 bases from J, the junction contained 7 bases not matched to a gene.

This clonotype was recorded a few times. The chain joins TRBV12-3 or TRBV12-4 to TRBJ2-4, with D hard to call. The CDR3 loop spans 16 amino acids. V was shortened by 3 bases and J by 2 bases, with 14 bases between the two germline ends. CDR3 amino acids: CASSFGVLPSKNIQYF. The CDR3 DNA is TGTGCCAGCAGTTTCGGCGTTCTACCCTCCAAAAACATTCAGTACTTC.

This clonotype was seen many times. This chain connects TRBV20-1 to TRBJ2-7; 8 bases match TRBD2. This CDR3 spans 15 amino acids. Trimming took 2 bases from V and 3 from J; bases not matched to a gene: 9. The germline gives CDR1 DFQATT, CDR2 SNEGSKA (reference sequence). DNA for the CDR3: TGCAGTGCTAGACCTACTGGGCGGGGGGACTACGAGCAGTACTTC. Encoded protein: CSARPTGRGDYEQYF.

The chain uses TRBV9 and TRBJ2-5; 8 bases are shared with TRBD2. Per the germline V gene, CDR1 is SGDLS and CDR2 is YYNGEE. This CDR3 contains 16 residues. With V trimmed by 0 bases and J by 5 bases, 9 bases remained unmatched. Written as DNA, the CDR3 is TGTGCCAGCAGCGTAGCTGCGGGGGGCGTCTGGGAGACCCAGTACTTC. It codes for CASSVAAGGVWETQYF.

This clonotype was seen only a few times. This rearrangement joins TRBV27 to TRBJ2-1, with D perhaps being TRBD1 or TRBD2 (5 bases each). In germline, CDR1 is MNHEY, CDR2 SMNVEV (reference sequence). The V and J ends lost 2 bases and 8 bases respectively, with 13 bases between them. The CDR3 extends over 14 amino acids. As DNA, the CDR3 is TGTGCCAGCAGTTTAATAAACCGGGACGATGAGCAGTTCTTC. This encodes CASSLINRDDEQFF.

The chain has TRBV7-8 and TRBJ2-4, with no clear D. The better agreement between TRBJ2-7 and the DNA end casts doubt on the J call. Per the germline V gene, CDR1 is SGHVS and CDR2 is FQNEAQ. There are 17 residues in the CDR3. CDR3 nucleotides: TGTGCCAGCAGCTTAGTAGTGGTCGGGTCTATAAGCTACGAGCAGTACTTC. Protein product: CASSLVVVGSISYEQYF.